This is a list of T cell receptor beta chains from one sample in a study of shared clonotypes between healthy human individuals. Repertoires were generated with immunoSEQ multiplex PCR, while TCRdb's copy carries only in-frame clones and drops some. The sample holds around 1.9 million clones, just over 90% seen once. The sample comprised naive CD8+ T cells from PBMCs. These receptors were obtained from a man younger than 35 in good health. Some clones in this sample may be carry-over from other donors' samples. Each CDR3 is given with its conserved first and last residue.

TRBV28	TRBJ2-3	CASSFDSGQPSDTQYF
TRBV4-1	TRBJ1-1	CASSQATTNTEAFF
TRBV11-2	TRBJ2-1	CASSYPRSLADNYNEQFF
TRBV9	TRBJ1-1	CASSVAGGGPNTEAFF
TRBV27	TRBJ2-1	CASRHRDSSYNEQFF
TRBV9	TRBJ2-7	CASSPGLAAVYEQYF
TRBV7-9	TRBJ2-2	CASSYGGVWTGELFF
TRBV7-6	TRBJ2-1	CASSTPGTGNEQFF
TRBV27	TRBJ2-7	CASSWWGRTSYEQYF
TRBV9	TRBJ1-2	CASSDSPGQGRGFGYTF
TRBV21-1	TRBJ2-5	CASSKEDSRTQYF
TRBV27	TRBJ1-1	CASSLLWGFGTEAFF
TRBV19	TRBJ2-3	CASTPRTGRTDTQYF
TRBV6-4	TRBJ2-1	CASSYSGVSSYNEQFF
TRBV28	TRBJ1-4	CASSLSAATNEKLFF
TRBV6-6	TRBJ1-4	CASSYVGTNEKLFF
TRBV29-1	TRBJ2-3	CSVDSPDRALVDTQYF
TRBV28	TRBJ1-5	CASSLGENQPQHF
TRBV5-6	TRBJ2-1	CASSAGTSSYNEQFF
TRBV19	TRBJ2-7	CASSTLARPYEQYF
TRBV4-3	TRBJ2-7	CASSPGSVANEQYF
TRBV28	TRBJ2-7	CASSNSYEQYF
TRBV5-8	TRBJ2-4	CASSLAASVSGIQYF
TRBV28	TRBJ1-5	CASNDEDQPQHF
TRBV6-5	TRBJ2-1	CAASRPNNEQFF
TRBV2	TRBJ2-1	CASSASETSYNEQFF
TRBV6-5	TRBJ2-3	CASSSTTTDTQYF
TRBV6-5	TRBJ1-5	CASSPTGVVNQPQHF
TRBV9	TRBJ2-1	CASSAGGALINEQFF
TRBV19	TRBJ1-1	CASSVRGPHTEAFF
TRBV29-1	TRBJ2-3	CSVGANRAISTDTQYF
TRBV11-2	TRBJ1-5	CASSLQHQPQHF
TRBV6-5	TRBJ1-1	CASSYLDRMNTEAFF
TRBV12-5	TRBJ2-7	CASGFDLGEQYF
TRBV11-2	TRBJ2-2	CASSVTSGELFF
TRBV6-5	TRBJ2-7	CASSYQGAREQYF
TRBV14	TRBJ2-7	CASSQGSGPYEQYF
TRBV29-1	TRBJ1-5	CSVEEVGDGNQPQHF
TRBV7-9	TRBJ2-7	CASSPGPHEQYF
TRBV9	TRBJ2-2	CASSPGPGELFF
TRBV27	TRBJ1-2	CASSLSVLRTGLNYGYTF
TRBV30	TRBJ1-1	CAWFQGSTEAFF
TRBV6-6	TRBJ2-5	CASSTRQGVGWETQYF
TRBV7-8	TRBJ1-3	CASSPTPPGNTIYF
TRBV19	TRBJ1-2	CASSIDTGGGYGYTF
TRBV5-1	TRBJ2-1	CASSLWTPGTEYGEQFF
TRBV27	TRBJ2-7	CASSLGQGGEQYF
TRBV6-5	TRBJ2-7	CASSYPNSYEQYF
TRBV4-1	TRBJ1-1	CASSQGANTEAFF
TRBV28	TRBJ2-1	CASSVKEGSAYYNEQFF
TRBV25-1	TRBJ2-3	CATQTTSTRGGRYTQYF
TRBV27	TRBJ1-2	CASSFVGSSYGYTF